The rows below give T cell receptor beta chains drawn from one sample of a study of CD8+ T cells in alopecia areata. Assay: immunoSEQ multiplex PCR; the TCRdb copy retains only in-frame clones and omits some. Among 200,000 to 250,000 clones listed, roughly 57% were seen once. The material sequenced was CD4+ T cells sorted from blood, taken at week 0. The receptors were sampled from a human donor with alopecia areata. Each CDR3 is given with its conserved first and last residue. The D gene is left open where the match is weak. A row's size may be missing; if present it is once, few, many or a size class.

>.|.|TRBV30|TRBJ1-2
TGTGCCTGGATCTGGCCTGGGGGGCCGAGCCTTAACTATGGCTACACCTTC
CAWIWPGGPSLNYGYTF
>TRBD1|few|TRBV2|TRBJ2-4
TGTGCCAGCAGTGGACAGGGGGCGAACATTCAGTACTTC
CASSGQGANIQYF
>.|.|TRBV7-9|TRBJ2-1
TGTGCCAGCAGCCCCTTTGCGGGGAGCTCCTACAATGAGCAGTTCTTC
CASSPFAGSSYNEQFF
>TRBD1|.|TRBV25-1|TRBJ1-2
TGTGCCAGCAGTGATCAGATGACAGGGGGCTATGGCTACACCTTC
CASSDQMTGGYGYTF
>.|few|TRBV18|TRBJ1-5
TGTGCCAGCTCACCAGGGGCTGACAATCAGCCCCAGCATTTT
CASSPGADNQPQHF
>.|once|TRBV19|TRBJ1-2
TGTGCCAGTACCTTAGCGTGGTCAGCTAACTATGGCTACACCTTC
CASTLAWSANYGYTF
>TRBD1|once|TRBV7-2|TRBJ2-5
TGTGCCAGCAGCTTAAGGCAGGGGGCAAAAGAGACCCAGTACTTC
CASSLRQGAKETQYF
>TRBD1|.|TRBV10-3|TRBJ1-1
TGTGCCATCAGAGAGACAGGGCAATTCACTGAAGCTTTCTTT
CAIRETGQFTEAFF
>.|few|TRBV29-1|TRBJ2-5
TGCAGCGTTGGTGGGGGTAAAGAGACCCAGTACTTC
CSVGGGKETQYF
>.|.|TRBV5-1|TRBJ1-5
TGCGCCAGCAGCTTCGCAGCGGATCAGCCCCAGCATTTT
CASSFAADQPQHF
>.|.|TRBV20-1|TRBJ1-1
TGCAGTGCTAGAGATCGAGAAGCTTTCTTT
CSARDREAFF
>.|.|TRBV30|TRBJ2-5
TGTGCCTGGAGTGTACCCCGGGTTGGAGAGACCCAGTACTTC
CAWSVPRVGETQYF
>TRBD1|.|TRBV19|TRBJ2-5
TGTGCCAGTCGTGGACAGGGAGGGACCCAGTACTTC
CASRGQGGTQYF
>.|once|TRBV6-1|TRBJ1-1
TGTGCCAGCAGTTGGACCAGGAAGAACACTGAAGCTTTCTTT
CASSWTRKNTEAFF
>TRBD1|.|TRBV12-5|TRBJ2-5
TGTGCTAGTGGTCCAGGGACAGGTTGGATGGAGACCCAGTACTTC
CASGPGTGWMETQYF
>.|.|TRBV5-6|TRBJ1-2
TGTGCCAGCAGCCTGGACAGCTGGTCGAGTACCTTC
CASSLDSWSSTF
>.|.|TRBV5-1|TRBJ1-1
TGCGCCAGCAGCTGGGTTGGGGCTGAAGCTTTCTTT
CASSWVGAEAFF
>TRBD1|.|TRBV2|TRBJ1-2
TGTGCCAGCAGCGGGACAGGGGCCCTTCATGGCTACACCTTC
CASSGTGALHGYTF
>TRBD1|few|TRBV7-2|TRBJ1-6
TGTGCCAGCAGCACTAGCGCGGGACAGGGCGATTCACCCCTCCACTTT
CASSTSAGQGDSPLHF
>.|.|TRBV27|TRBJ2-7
TGTGCCAGCAGTTCCATTTACGAGCAGTACTTC
CASSSIYEQYF